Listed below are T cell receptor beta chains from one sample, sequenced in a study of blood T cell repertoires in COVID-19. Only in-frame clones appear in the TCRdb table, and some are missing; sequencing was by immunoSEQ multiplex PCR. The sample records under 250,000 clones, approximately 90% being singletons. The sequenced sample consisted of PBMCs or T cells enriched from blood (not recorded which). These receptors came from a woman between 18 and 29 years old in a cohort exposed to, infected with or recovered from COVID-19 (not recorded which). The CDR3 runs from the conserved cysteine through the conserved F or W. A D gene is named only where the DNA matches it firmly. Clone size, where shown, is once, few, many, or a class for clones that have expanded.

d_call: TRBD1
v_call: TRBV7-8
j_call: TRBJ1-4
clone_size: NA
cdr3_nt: TGTGCCAGCAGCTTCCTGGGACAGGGCGGGAGAGGAGAAAAACTGTTTTTT
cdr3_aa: CASSFLGQGGRGEKLFF

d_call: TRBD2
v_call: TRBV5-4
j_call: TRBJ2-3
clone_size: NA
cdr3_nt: TGTGCCAGCAGCTTGTACCTAGCGGGTTACACAGATACGCAGTATTTT
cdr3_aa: CASSLYLAGYTDTQYF

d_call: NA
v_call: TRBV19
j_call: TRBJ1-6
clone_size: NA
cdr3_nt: TGTGCCAGTAGGGAGGTGGGGGGGGCTGAGAATTCACCCCTCCACTTT
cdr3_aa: CASREVGGAENSPLHF

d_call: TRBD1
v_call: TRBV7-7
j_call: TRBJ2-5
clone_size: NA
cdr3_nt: TGTGCCAGCAGCCTCAACAGGGGCCAAGAGACCCAGTACTTC
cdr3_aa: CASSLNRGQETQYF

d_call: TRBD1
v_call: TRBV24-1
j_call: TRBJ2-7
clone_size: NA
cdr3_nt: TGTGCCACCAGTGAAGGAGCAGGGGGCTACGAGCAGTACTTC
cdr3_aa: CATSEGAGGYEQYF

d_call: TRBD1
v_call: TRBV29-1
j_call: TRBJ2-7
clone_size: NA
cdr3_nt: TGCAGCGCTCGCCGAACAGGGGACTACGAGCAGTACTTC
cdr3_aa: CSARRTGDYEQYF

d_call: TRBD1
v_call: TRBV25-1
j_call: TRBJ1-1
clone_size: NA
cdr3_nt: TGTGCCAGCAGTGTGGACAGGGTTAAAACTGAAGCTTTCTTT
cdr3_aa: CASSVDRVKTEAFF

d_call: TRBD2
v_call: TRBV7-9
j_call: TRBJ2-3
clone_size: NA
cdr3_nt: TGTGCCAGCAGCTGGGGCGGGGGAGCTAGCACAGATACGCAGTATTTT
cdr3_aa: CASSWGGGASTDTQYF

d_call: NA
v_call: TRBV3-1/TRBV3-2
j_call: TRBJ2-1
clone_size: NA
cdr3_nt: TGTGCCAGCAGCCAGAACGGAGGGGACAATGAGCAGTTCTTC
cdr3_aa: CASSQNGGDNEQFF

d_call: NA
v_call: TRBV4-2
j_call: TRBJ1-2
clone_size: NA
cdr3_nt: TGTGCCAGCAGCCAAGGAATTGACAGCAACTATGGCTACACCTTC
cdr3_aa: CASSQGIDSNYGYTF

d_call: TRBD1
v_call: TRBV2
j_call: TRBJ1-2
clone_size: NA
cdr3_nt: TGTGCCAGCAGGGTGGGACAGAACTATGGCTACACCTTC
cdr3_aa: CASRVGQNYGYTF

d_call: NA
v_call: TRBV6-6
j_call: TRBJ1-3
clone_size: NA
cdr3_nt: TGTGCCAGCAGGGAGGGACGGGGAAACACCATATATTTT
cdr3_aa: CASREGRGNTIYF

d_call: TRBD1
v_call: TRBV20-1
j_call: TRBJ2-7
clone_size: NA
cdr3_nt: TGCAGTGCTAGTGGCGGACAGGGTTACGAGCAGTACTTC
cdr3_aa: CSASGGQGYEQYF

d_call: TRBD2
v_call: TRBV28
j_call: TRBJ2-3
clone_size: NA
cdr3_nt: TGTGCCAGCAGTCCCGGGACTAGCGAGTCAGATACGCAGTATTTT
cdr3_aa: CASSPGTSESDTQYF

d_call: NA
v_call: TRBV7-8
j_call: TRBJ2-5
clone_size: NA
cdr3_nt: TGTGCCAGCAGTGACGGGGAGACTGGGTGGGAGACCCAGTACTTC
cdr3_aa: CASSDGETGWETQYF

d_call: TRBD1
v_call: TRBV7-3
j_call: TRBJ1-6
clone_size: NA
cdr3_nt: TGTGCCAGCAGCTCCCAGGGGGGGACAGGGAATTCACCCCTCCACTTT
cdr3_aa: CASSSQGGTGNSPLHF

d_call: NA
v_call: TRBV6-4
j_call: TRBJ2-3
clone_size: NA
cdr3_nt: TGTGCCAGCGGCCAACAAGGCACAGATACGCAGTATTTT
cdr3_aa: CASGQQGTDTQYF

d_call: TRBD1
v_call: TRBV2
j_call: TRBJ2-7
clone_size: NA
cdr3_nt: TGTGCCACCGCTGGACAGGGGGCTTACGAGCAGTACTTC
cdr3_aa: CATAGQGAYEQYF

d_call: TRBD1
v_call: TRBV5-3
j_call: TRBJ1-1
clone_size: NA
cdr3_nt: TGTGCCAGAAGCTTCCTCCGGGACAGGGGGCCCATGAACACTGAAGCTTTCTTT
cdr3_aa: CARSFLRDRGPMNTEAFF

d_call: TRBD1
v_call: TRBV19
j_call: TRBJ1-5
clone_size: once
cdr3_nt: TGTGCCAGTAGTGCTCAGGGGGTTAGCAATCAGCCCCAGCATTTT
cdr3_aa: CASSAQGVSNQPQHF

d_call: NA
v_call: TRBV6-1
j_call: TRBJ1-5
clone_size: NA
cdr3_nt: TGTGCCAGCAGTGAAACAGTAGGCAATCAGCCCCAGCATTTT
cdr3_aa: CASSETVGNQPQHF

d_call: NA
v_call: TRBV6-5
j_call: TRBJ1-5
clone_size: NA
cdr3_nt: TGTGCCAGCAGGAACGGGGGAACCAATCAGCCCCAGCATTTT
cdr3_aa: CASRNGGTNQPQHF

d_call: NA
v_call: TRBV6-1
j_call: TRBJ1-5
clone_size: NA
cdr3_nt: TGTGCCAGCAGTGAAATTGGGGGGGGCGATAGCAATCAGCCCCAGCATTTT
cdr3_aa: CASSEIGGGDSNQPQHF

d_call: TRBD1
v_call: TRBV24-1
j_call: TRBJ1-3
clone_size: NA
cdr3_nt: TGTGCCACCAGTGATTATAGCGGACAGGGGGCTGGAAACACCATATATTTT
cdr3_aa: CATSDYSGQGAGNTIYF

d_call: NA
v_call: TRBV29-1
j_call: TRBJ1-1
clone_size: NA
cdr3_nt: TGCAGCGTTGAACGGACAGTTTTGAACACTGAAGCTTTCTTT
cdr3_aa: CSVERTVLNTEAFF

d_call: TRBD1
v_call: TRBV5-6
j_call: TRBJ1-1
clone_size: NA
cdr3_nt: TGTGCCAGCAGCTTGGGACAGGGGCTAGATATGAACACTGAAGCTTTCTTT
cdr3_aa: CASSLGQGLDMNTEAFF

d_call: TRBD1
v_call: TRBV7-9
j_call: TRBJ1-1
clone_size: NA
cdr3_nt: TGTGCCAGCAGCAGAGGCGAGGGGGCCGTTACTGAAGCTTTCTTT
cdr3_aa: CASSRGEGAVTEAFF

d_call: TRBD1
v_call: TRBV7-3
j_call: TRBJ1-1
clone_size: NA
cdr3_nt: TGTGCCAGCAGCTTAGGGCAGGGGGTCTTGGGAACTGAAGCTTTCTTT
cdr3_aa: CASSLGQGVLGTEAFF

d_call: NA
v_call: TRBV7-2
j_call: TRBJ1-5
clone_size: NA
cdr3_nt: TGTGCCAGCAGCTTTTACGGTTATCAGCCCCAGCATTTT
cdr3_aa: CASSFYGYQPQHF

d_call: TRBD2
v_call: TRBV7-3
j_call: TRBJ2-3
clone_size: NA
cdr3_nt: TGTGCCAGCAGCTTACGTGGCGGGGGGAGCACAGATACGCAGTATTTT
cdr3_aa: CASSLRGGGSTDTQYF

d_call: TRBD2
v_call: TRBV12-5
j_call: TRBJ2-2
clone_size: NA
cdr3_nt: TGTGCTAGTGTCCCGGGAGGGCCTGACGACGGGGAGCTGTTTTTT
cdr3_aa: CASVPGGPDDGELFF

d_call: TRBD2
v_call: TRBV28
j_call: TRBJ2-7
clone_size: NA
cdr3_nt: TGTGCCAGCAACTCGGGTCTAGCGGGGGGGAATTACGAGCAGTACTTC
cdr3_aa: CASNSGLAGGNYEQYF

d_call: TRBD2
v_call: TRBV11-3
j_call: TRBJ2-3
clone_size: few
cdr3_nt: TGTGCCAGCAGCTTAGTTAGAACTAGCGGGAGCACAGATACGCAGTATTTT
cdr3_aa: CASSLVRTSGSTDTQYF

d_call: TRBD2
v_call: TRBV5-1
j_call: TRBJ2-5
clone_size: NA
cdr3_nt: TGCGCCAGCAGCTACGAGCGGGATTGGCAAGAGACCCAGTACTTC
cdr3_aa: CASSYERDWQETQYF

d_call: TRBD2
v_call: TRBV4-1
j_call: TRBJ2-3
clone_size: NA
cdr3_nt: TGCGCCAGCAGCCACCCCCGGGGACTAGCGGGGCCCCACCCCCCAGATACGCAGTATTTT
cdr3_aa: CASSHPRGLAGPHPPDTQYF

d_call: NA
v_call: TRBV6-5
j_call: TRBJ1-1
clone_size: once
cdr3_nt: TGTGCCAGCAGTCCGGAGAGGGAGAACACTGAAGCTTTCTTT
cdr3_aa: CASSPERENTEAFF

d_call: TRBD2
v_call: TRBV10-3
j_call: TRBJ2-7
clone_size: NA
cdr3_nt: TGTGCCATCAGCGCCCGAGCGGGATTCGACGAGCAGTACTTC
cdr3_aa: CAISARAGFDEQYF

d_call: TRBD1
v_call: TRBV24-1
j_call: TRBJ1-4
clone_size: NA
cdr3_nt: TGTGCCACCAGTGATTTGCTCTCCGGGACAGGGAATGAAAAACTGTTTTTT
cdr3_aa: CATSDLLSGTGNEKLFF

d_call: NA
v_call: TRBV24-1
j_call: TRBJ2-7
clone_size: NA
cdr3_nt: TGTGCCACCGCGCCCGGGAGAAGAGGTGACGAGCAGTACTTC
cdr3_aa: CATAPGRRGDEQYF

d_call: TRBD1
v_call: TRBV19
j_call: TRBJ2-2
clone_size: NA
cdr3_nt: TGTGCCAGTAGTATGGAGATCGACAGGGTAACCGGGGAGCTGTTTTTT
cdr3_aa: CASSMEIDRVTGELFF

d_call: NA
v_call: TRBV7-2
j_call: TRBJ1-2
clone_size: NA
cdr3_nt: TGTGCCAGCTCTGGGGGGGCATTCTATGGCTACACCTTC
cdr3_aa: CASSGGAFYGYTF